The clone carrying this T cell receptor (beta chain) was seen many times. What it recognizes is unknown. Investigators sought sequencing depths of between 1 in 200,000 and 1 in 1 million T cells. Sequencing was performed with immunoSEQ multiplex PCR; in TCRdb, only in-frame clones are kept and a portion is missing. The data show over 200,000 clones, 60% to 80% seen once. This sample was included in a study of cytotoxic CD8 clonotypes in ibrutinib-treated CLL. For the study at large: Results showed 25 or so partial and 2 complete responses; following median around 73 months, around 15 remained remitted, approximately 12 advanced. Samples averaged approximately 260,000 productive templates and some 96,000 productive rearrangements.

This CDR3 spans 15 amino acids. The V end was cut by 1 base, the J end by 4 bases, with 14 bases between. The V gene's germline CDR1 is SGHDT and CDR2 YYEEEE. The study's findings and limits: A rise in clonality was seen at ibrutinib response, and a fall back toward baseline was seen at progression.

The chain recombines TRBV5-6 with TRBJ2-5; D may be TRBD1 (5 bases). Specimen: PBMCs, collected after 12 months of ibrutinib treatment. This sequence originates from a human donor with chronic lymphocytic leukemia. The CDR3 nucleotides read TGTGCCAGCAGCTTGCGCCAGGGTCGGTCAGAGACCCAGTACTTC. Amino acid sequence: CASSLRQGRSETQYF.